These T cell receptor beta chains were read from a single sample in a study of cytomegalovirus exposure and HLA in healthy donors. Some clones are missing from TCRdb's copy, which holds only in-frame ones; the method was immunoSEQ multiplex PCR. Of about 130,000 clones listed, about 74% are singletons. Source material: PBMCs. All receptors come from a woman between 50 and 59 years old in good health and CMV-seropositive. CDR3s include the opening cysteine and the closing phenylalanine or tryptophan. Fields, in order: D gene, clone size, V gene, J gene, CDR3 DNA, CDR3 protein. A D gene is named only where the DNA matches it firmly. Clone size appears in some rows only: once, few, many, or a class for an expanded clone.

d_gene: TRBD2
abundance: .
v_gene: TRBV10-1
j_gene: TRBJ2-1
CDR3nt: TGCGCCAGCAGTGTAGGGACTAGCGGGAGCCTAAATGAGCAGTTCTTC
CDR3aa: CASSVGTSGSLNEQFF

d_gene: .
abundance: .
v_gene: TRBV5-1
j_gene: TRBJ2-1
CDR3nt: TGCGCCAGCAGCTTAGTAGGGGGGGCTTTCTCAGGTGAGCAGTTCTTC
CDR3aa: CASSLVGGAFSGEQFF

d_gene: TRBD1
abundance: .
v_gene: TRBV11-3
j_gene: TRBJ2-3
CDR3nt: TGTGCCAGCAGCCTACGGACAGGGAACACAGATACGCAGTATTTT
CDR3aa: CASSLRTGNTDTQYF

d_gene: TRBD1
abundance: .
v_gene: TRBV4-1
j_gene: TRBJ2-2
CDR3nt: TGCGCCAGCAGCCGCGAACCGGGACAGCAGAACACCGGGGAGCTGTTTTTT
CDR3aa: CASSREPGQQNTGELFF

d_gene: TRBD1
abundance: .
v_gene: TRBV4-2
j_gene: TRBJ2-2
CDR3nt: TGTGCCAGCAGCCAAGTAGGGGGACAGGGGACCGGGGAGCTGTTTTTT
CDR3aa: CASSQVGGQGTGELFF

d_gene: .
abundance: .
v_gene: TRBV15
j_gene: TRBJ2-7
CDR3nt: TGTGCCACCAGCAGAGGCAGGTTCGACGAGCAGTACTTC
CDR3aa: CATSRGRFDEQYF

d_gene: .
abundance: .
v_gene: TRBV6-5
j_gene: TRBJ2-5
CDR3nt: TGTGCCAGCAGTTTCGGGGGAAACGGAGAGACCCAGTACTTC
CDR3aa: CASSFGGNGETQYF

d_gene: .
abundance: .
v_gene: TRBV18
j_gene: TRBJ1-5
CDR3nt: TGTGCCAGCTCAAGCGCCCGCGGGAATCAGCCCCAGCATTTT
CDR3aa: CASSSARGNQPQHF

d_gene: TRBD1
abundance: .
v_gene: TRBV2
j_gene: TRBJ1-2
CDR3nt: TGTGCCAGCAGTGAAGTTGGACAGGGAGGTGGCTACACCTTC
CDR3aa: CASSEVGQGGGYTF

d_gene: TRBD1
abundance: .
v_gene: TRBV7-8
j_gene: TRBJ2-5
CDR3nt: TGTGCCAGCAGCTTGGGGACAGGGTTTACGAAAGAGACCCAGTACTTC
CDR3aa: CASSLGTGFTKETQYF

d_gene: .
abundance: .
v_gene: TRBV27
j_gene: TRBJ2-5
CDR3nt: TGTGCCAGCAGTTTATCAGGGAGAGGTGAGACCCAGTACTTC
CDR3aa: CASSLSGRGETQYF

d_gene: TRBD2
abundance: .
v_gene: TRBV7-9
j_gene: TRBJ2-3
CDR3nt: TGTGCCAGCAGCTCAGCGGGGGGGAGCACAGATACGCAGTATTTT
CDR3aa: CASSSAGGSTDTQYF

d_gene: .
abundance: .
v_gene: TRBV6-6
j_gene: TRBJ1-5
CDR3nt: TGTGCCAGCAGTTACCCGTACATCGTGCCCCAGCATTTT
CDR3aa: CASSYPYIVPQHF

d_gene: .
abundance: .
v_gene: TRBV6-5
j_gene: TRBJ1-4
CDR3nt: TGTGCCAGCAAATTTACAACTAATGAAAAACTGTTTTTT
CDR3aa: CASKFTTNEKLFF

d_gene: .
abundance: once
v_gene: TRBV7-2
j_gene: TRBJ2-1
CDR3nt: TGTGCCAGCAGCTTACAGGAGCAGGGTACCTCCTACAATGAGCAGTTCTTC
CDR3aa: CASSLQEQGTSYNEQFF

d_gene: TRBD1
abundance: .
v_gene: TRBV19
j_gene: TRBJ2-5
CDR3nt: TGTGCCAGTCGAAAGACAGGGGGCTTAAACGAGACCCAGTACTTC
CDR3aa: CASRKTGGLNETQYF

d_gene: TRBD1
abundance: .
v_gene: TRBV6-6
j_gene: TRBJ1-4
CDR3nt: TGTGCCAGCAGAAAGACAGGGGGTGATGAAAAACTGTTTTTT
CDR3aa: CASRKTGGDEKLFF

d_gene: TRBD1
abundance: .
v_gene: TRBV20-1
j_gene: TRBJ2-1
CDR3nt: TGCAGTGCTGAAGGGGGCACTGAGCAGTTCTTC
CDR3aa: CSAEGGTEQFF

d_gene: .
abundance: .
v_gene: TRBV5-6
j_gene: TRBJ2-6
CDR3nt: TGTGCCAGCAGCCCAGGGGTGGGTGGGGCCAACGTCCTGACTTTC
CDR3aa: CASSPGVGGANVLTF

d_gene: .
abundance: once
v_gene: TRBV18
j_gene: TRBJ1-3
CDR3nt: TGTGCCAGCTCACAGACAGCCACCTCTGGAAACACCATATATTTT
CDR3aa: CASSQTATSGNTIYF

d_gene: .
abundance: few
v_gene: TRBV21-1
j_gene: TRBJ1-2
CDR3nt: TGTGCCAGCAGCAAACCAAGGTGGACAGACCCCTATGGCTACACCTTC
CDR3aa: CASSKPRWTDPYGYTF

d_gene: .
abundance: .
v_gene: TRBV18
j_gene: TRBJ2-7
CDR3nt: TGTGCCAGCTCACCACCCGGAGAAAGCTCCTACGAGCAGTACTTC
CDR3aa: CASSPPGESSYEQYF

d_gene: .
abundance: .
v_gene: TRBV5-1
j_gene: TRBJ1-1
CDR3nt: TGCGCCAGCAGCACCGGGAACCCAGAAGCTTTCTTT
CDR3aa: CASSTGNPEAFF

d_gene: .
abundance: .
v_gene: TRBV2
j_gene: TRBJ2-2
CDR3nt: TGTGCCAGCAGTACCGAGGGTTGGGACACCGGGGAGCTGTTTTTT
CDR3aa: CASSTEGWDTGELFF

d_gene: TRBD2
abundance: .
v_gene: TRBV4-2
j_gene: TRBJ2-3
CDR3nt: TGTGCCAGCAGCCATCTCCCCGGGACTAGCGGGGGGTCTAATACGCAGTATTTT
CDR3aa: CASSHLPGTSGGSNTQYF

d_gene: .
abundance: once
v_gene: TRBV4-3
j_gene: TRBJ2-1
CDR3nt: TGCGCCAGCAGCCAACTAAGAGGGAGTGAGCAGTTCTTC
CDR3aa: CASSQLRGSEQFF

d_gene: TRBD1
abundance: .
v_gene: TRBV7-9
j_gene: TRBJ1-3
CDR3nt: TGTGCCAGCAGCCTGACGACAGGGACTGGAAACACCATATATTTT
CDR3aa: CASSLTTGTGNTIYF

d_gene: TRBD1
abundance: .
v_gene: TRBV11-2
j_gene: TRBJ2-3
CDR3nt: TGTGCCAGCAGCACGACAGGGCCAGATACGCAGTATTTT
CDR3aa: CASSTTGPDTQYF